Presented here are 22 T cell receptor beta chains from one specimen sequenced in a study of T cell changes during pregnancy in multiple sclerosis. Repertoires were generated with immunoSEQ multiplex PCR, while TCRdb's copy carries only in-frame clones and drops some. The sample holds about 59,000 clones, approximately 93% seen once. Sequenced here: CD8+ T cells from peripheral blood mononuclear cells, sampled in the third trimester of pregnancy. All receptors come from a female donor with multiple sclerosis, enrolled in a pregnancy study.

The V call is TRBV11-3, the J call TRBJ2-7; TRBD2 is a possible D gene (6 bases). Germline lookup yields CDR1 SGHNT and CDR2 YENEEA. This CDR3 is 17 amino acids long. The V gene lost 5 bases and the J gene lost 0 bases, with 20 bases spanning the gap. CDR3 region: CASSLRANGSSSYEQYF. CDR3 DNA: TGTGCCAGCAGCCTCAGGGCTAACGGGAGCTCCTCCTACGAGCAGTACTTC.

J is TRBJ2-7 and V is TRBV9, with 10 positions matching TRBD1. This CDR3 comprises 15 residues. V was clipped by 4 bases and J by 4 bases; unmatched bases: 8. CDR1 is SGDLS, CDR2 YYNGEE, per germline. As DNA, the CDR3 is TGTGCCAGCAGCTCTCCGGGACAGGGGAAATACGAGCAGTACTTC. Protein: CASSSPGQGKYEQYF.

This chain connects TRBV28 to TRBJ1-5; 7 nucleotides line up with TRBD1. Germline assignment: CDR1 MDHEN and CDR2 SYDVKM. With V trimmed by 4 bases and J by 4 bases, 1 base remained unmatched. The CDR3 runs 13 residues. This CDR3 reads CASSYRGNQPQHF. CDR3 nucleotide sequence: TGTGCCAGCAGTTACAGGGGAAATCAGCCCCAGCATTTT.

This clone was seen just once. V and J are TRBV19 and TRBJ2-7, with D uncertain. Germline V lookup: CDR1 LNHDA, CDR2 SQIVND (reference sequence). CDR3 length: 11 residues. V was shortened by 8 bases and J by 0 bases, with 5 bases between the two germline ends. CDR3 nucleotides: TGTGCCAGTCCCCTCTCCTACGAGCAGTACTTC. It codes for CASPLSYEQYF. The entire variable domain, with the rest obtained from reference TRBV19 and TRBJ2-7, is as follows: DGGITQSPKYLFRKEGQNVTLSCEQNLNHDAMYWYRQDPGQGLRLIYYSQIVNDFQKGDIAEGYSVSREKKESFPLTVTSAQKNPTAFYLCASPLSYEQYFGPGTRLTVT.

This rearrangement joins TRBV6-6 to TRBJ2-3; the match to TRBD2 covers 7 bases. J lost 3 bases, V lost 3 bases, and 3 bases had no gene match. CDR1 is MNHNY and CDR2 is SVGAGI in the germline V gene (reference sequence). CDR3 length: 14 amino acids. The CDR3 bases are TGTGCCAGCAGTTATGCGGGAGAAACAGATACGCAGTATTTT. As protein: CASSYAGETDTQYF.

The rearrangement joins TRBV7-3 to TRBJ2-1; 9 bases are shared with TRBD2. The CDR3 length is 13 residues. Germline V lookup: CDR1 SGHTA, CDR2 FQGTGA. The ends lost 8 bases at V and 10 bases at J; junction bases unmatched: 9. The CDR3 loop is CASAVSGGGEQFF. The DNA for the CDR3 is TGTGCCAGCGCCGTTAGCGGGGGAGGCGAGCAGTTCTTC.

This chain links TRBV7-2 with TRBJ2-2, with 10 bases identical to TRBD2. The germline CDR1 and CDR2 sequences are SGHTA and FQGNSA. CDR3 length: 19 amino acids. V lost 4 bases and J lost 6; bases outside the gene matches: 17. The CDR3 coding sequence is TGTGCCAGCAGCTCCCCCATTAGCGGGAGGTTATGGGGGCCCGGGGAGCTGTTTTTT. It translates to CASSSPISGRLWGPGELFF.

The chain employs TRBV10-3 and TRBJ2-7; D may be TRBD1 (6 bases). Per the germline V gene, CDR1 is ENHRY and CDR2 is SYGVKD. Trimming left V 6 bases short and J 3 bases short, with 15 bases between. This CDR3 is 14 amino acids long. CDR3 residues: CAIRVGTRDYEQYF. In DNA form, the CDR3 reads TGTGCCATCAGAGTCGGGACAAGAGACTACGAGCAGTACTTC.

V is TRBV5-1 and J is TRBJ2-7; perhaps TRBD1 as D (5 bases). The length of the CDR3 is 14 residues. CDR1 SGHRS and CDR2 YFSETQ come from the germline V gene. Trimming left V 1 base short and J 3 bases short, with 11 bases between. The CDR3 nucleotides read TGCGCCAGCAGCTTGAGGGGAACTATCTACGAGCAGTACTTC. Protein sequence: CASSLRGTIYEQYF.

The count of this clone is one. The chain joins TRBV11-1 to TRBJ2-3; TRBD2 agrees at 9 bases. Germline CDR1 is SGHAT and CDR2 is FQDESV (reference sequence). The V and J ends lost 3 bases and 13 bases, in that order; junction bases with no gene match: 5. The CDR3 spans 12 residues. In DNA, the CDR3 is TGTGCCAGCAGCTTTAGTAGCGGGAGCAAGTATTTT. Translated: CASSFSSGSKYF.

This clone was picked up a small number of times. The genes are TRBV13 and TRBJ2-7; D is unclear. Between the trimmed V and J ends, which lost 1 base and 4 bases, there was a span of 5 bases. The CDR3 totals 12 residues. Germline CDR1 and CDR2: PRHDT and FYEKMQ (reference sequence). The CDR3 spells CASSLDSYEQYF. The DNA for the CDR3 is TGTGCCAGCAGCTTAGACTCATACGAGCAGTACTTC.

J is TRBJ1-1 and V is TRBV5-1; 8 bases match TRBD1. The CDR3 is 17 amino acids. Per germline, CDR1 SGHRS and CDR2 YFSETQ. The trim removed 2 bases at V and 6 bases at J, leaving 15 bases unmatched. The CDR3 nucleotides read TGCGCCAGCAGCTTTTACCGGCAGGGGGCAAGAAGTGCTGAAGCTTTCTTT. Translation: CASSFYRQGARSAEAFF.

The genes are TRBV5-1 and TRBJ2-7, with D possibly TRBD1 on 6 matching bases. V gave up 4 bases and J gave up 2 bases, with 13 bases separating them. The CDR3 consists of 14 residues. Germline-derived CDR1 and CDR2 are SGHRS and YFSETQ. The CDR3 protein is CASSPGHSAYEQYF. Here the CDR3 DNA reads TGCGCCAGCAGCCCGGGACACTCCGCCTACGAGCAGTACTTC.

This CDR3 reads CASSRPGTAGGDTSYNEQFF. The CDR3, as DNA: TGTGCCAGCAGCCGCCCAGGAACAGCGGGAGGGGACACGTCCTACAATGAGCAGTTCTTC. J is TRBJ2-1 and V is TRBV21-1; the tabulated D call, TRBD2, remains unverified against the DNA. TRBV21-1 is reported as a pseudogene. The CDR3 is 20 amino acids.

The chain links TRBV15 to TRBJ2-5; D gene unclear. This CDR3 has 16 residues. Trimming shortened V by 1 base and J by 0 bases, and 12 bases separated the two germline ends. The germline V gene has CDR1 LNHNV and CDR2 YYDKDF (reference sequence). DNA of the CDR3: TGTGCCACCAGCAGAGGGGCAGGCGTGTACCAAGAGACCCAGTACTTC. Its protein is CATSRGAGVYQETQYF.

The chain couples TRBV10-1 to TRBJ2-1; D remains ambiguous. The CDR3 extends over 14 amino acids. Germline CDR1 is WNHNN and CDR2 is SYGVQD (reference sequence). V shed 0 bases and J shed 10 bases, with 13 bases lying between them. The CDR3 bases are TGCGCCAGCAGTGAGTCCCGAGGAGCTGGAGAGCAGTTCTTC. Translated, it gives CASSESRGAGEQFF.

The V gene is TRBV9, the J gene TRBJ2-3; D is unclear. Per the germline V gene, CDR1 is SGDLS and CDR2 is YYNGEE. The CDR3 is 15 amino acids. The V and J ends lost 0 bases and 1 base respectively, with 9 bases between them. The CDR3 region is CASSVGSRGTDTQYF. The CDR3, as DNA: TGTGCCAGCAGCGTAGGCTCTAGAGGCACAGATACGCAGTATTTT. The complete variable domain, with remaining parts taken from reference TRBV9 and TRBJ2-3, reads DSGVTQTPKHLITATGQRVTLRCSPRSGDLSVYWYQQSLDQGLQFLIQYYNGEERAKGNILERFSAQQFPDLHSELNLSSLELGDSALYFCASSVGSRGTDTQYFGPGTRLTVL.

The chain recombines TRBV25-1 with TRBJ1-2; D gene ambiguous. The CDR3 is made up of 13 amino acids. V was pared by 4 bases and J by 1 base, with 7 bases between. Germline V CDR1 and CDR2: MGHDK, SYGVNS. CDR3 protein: CASSGSLNYGYTF. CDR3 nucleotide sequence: TGTGCCAGCAGTGGGAGTCTTAACTATGGCTACACCTTC.

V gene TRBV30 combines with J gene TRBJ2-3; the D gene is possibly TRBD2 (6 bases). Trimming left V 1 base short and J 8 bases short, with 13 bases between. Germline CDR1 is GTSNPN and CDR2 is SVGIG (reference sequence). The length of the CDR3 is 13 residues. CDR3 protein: CAWSGGLTATQYF. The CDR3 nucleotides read TGTGCCTGGAGTGGGGGACTGACGGCTACGCAGTATTTT. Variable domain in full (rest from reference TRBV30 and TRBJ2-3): SQTIHQWPATLVQPVGSPLSLECTVEGTSNPNLYWYRQAAGRGLQLLFYSVGIGQISSEVPQNLSASRPQDRQFILSSKKLLLSDSGFYLCAWSGGLTATQYFGPGTRLTVL.

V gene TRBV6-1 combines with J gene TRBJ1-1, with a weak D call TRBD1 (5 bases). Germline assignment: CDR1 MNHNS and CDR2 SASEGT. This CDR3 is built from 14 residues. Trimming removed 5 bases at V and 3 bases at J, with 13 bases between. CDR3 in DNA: TGTGCCAGCAGTTTCCAGACAGCCCACACTGAAGCTTTCTTT. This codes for CASSFQTAHTEAFF.

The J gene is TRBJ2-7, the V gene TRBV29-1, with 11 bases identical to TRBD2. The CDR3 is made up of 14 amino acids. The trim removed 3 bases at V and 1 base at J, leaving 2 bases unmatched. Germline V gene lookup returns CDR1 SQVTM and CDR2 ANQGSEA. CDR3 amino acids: CSVESSGRSYEQYF. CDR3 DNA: TGCAGCGTTGAGTCTAGCGGGAGGTCCTACGAGCAGTACTTC.

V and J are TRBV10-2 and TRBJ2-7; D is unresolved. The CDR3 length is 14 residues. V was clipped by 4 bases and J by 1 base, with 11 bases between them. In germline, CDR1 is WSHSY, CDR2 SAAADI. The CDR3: CASSGLGRSYEQYF. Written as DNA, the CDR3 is TGCGCCAGCAGTGGTCTGGGCAGGTCCTACGAGCAGTACTTC.